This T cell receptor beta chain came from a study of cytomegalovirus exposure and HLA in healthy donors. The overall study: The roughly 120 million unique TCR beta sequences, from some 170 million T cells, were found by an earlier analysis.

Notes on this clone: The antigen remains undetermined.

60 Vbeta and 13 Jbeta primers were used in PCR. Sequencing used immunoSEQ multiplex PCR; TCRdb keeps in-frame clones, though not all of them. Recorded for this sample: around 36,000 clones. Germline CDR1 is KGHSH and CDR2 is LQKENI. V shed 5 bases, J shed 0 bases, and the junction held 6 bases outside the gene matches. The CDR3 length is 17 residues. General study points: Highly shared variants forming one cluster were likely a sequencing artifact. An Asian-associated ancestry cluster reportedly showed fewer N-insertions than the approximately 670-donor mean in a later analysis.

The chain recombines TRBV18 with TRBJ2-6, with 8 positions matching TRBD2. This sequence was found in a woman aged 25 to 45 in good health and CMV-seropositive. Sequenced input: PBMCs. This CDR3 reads CASSALAGVSGANVLTF. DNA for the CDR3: TGTGCCAGCTCAGCTCTAGCGGGCGTCTCTGGGGCCAACGTCCTGACTTTC.